This passage covers 14 T cell receptor beta chains from one sample sequenced in a study of cytomegalovirus exposure and HLA in healthy donors. This PCR relied on a set of 60 Vbeta primers and 13 Jbeta primers. Clones were sequenced by immunoSEQ multiplex PCR, and TCRdb holds only the in-frame ones, with some missing. The data show roughly 200,000 clones, roughly 74% seen once. The sequencing input was PBMCs. Receptors originate from a female donor in good health and CMV-seronegative.

This sequence joins TRBV27 and TRBJ2-1, with 7 bases identical to TRBD2. The CDR3 is 14 residues long. The ends lost 2 bases at V and 7 bases at J; junction bases unmatched: 5. Germline values: CDR1 MNHEY, CDR2 SMNVEV (reference sequence). CDR3 DNA: TGTGCCAGCAGTTTAAGTGGGAGGGGTAATGAGCAGTTCTTC. This sequence encodes CASSLSGRGNEQFF.

Here the CDR3 DNA reads TGTGCCAGCAAAGAGGGGCCGGGACTAGCAGGTGAGCAGTTCTTC. Protein product: CASKEGPGLAGEQFF. The chain carries TRBV9 and TRBJ2-1; 9 nucleotides line up with TRBD2. V shed 6 bases, J shed 9 bases, and the junction held 13 bases outside the gene matches. There are 15 residues in the CDR3. Germline CDR1 reads SGDLS; CDR2 reads YYNGEE.

The chain uses TRBV9 and TRBJ2-3; 11 bases agree with TRBD1. This CDR3 has 16 amino acids. V lost 0 bases and J lost 5; bases outside the gene matches: 5. Germline V gene data show CDR1 as SGDLS and CDR2 as YYNGEE. CDR3 nucleotide sequence: TGTGCCAGCAGCGTAGGAGGGACAGGGGGACGAGATACGCAGTATTTT. Encoded protein: CASSVGGTGGRDTQYF.

This clone was observed a few times. The rearrangement joins TRBV10-3 to TRBJ2-7, with TRBD1 matching 7 bases. This CDR3 comprises 16 residues. CDR1 ENHRY and CDR2 SYGVKD come from the germline V gene. With V trimmed by 2 bases and J by 0 bases, 7 bases remained unmatched. Written as DNA, the CDR3 is TGTGCCATCAGTGAGCCCGGACAGGCTAACTCCTACGAGCAGTACTTC. It specifies CAISEPGQANSYEQYF.

The V and J genes are TRBV2 and TRBJ2-7; D is perhaps TRBD2 (6 bases). CDR1 and CDR2 from the germline V gene are SNHLY and FYNNEI. V was pared by 7 bases and J by 2 bases, with 15 bases between. This CDR3 has 14 amino acids. The CDR3 spells CASKRDSLTYEQYF. CDR3 DNA sequence: TGTGCCAGCAAGAGGGACTCCCTAACCTACGAGCAGTACTTC. The full variable domain, completed using reference TRBV2 and TRBJ2-7, is EPEVTQTPSHQVTQMGQEVILRCVPISNHLYFYWYRQILGQKVEFLVSFYNNEISEKSEIFDDQFSVERPDGSNFTLKIRSTKLEDSAMYFCASKRDSLTYEQYFGPGTRLTVT.

The rearrangement joins TRBV27 to TRBJ2-3; TRBD2 aligns across 12 bases. V shed 4 bases and J 6 bases; nucleotides not matched to a gene: 5. The V gene's germline CDR1 is MNHEY and CDR2 SMNVEV (reference sequence). This CDR3 contains 15 residues. The CDR3 region has the DNA TGTGCCAGCAGTTCACTAGCGGGGGGTAGGGATACGCAGTATTTT. Translated: CASSSLAGGRDTQYF.

The rearrangement uses TRBV11-2 and TRBJ1-3; D uncertain. Per the germline V gene, CDR1 is SGHAT and CDR2 is FQNNGV. The CDR3 is 18 residues long. Trimming cost V 0 bases and J 4 bases, with 19 bases left between them. The CDR3 DNA sequence: TGTGCCAGCAGCTTAGAGGCTCGGGAACGCCCGCCAGGAAACACCATATATTTT. Encoded protein: CASSLEARERPPGNTIYF.

V gene TRBV19 combines with J gene TRBJ1-5, with D possibly TRBD1 on 5 matching bases. The CDR3 covers 15 residues. Looked up from germline, CDR1 is LNHDA and CDR2 is SQIVND (reference sequence). V was pared by 5 bases and J by 2 bases, with 13 bases between. The CDR3 coding sequence is TGTGCCAGTAGTTCACCAAGGGGTGGCAATCAGCCCCAGCATTTT. It yields the protein CASSSPRGGNQPQHF.

This clone was observed a few times. The chain uses TRBV9 and TRBJ2-2; D gene ambiguous. Per germline, CDR1 SGDLS and CDR2 YYNGEE. The germline V and J ends were trimmed by 0 bases and 5 bases, with 8 bases remaining between them. The CDR3 consists of 14 residues. The CDR3 loop reads CASSVAQDTGELFF. For the CDR3, the DNA is TGTGCCAGCAGCGTAGCCCAGGATACCGGGGAGCTGTTTTTT.

This rearrangement joins TRBV6-5 to TRBJ2-7; D possibly corresponds to TRBD2 (5 bases). With 5 bases removed from V and 4 bases from J, the gap between germline ends came to 18 bases. The germline gives CDR1 MNHEY, CDR2 SVGAGI. CDR3 length: 15 residues. The CDR3 reads CASSVGYEGGYEQYF. The CDR3 DNA sequence: TGTGCCAGCAGTGTCGGGTATGAGGGTGGTTACGAGCAGTACTTC.

The rearrangement joins TRBV4-1 to TRBJ1-2; TRBD1 matches 9 bases. The CDR3 covers 17 residues. Unmatched junction bases numbered 12, after V lost 6 bases and J lost 1 base. Per the germline V gene, CDR1 is MGHRA and CDR2 is YSYEKL. The CDR3 spells CASSQWGSGQGNYGYTF. CDR3 in DNA: TGCGCCAGCAGTCAATGGGGGTCGGGACAGGGTAACTATGGCTACACCTTC.

This rearrangement joins TRBV2 to TRBJ1-2; D uncertain. V was clipped by 8 bases and J by 6 bases, with 13 bases between them. Germline values: CDR1 SNHLY, CDR2 FYNNEI. CDR3 length: 12 residues. CDR3 DNA: TGTGCCAGCCGCCGGTTTCTCCATGGCTACACCTTC. This gives the protein CASRRFLHGYTF.

V is TRBV11-2 and J is TRBJ2-3; the D gene is possibly TRBD1 (6 bases). The germline V and J ends were trimmed by 1 base and 2 bases, with 13 bases remaining between them. The germline CDR1 and CDR2 sequences are SGHAT and FQNNGV. The CDR3 contains 16 residues. The CDR3 nucleotides read TGTGCCAGCAGCTTAGTAGGGACACCGAACACAGATACGCAGTATTTT. Encoded protein: CASSLVGTPNTDTQYF.

V gene TRBV6-6 combines with J gene TRBJ2-2, with D possibly TRBD2 on 7 matching bases. Trimming removed 7 bases at V and 2 bases at J, with 14 bases between. Looked up from germline, CDR1 is MNHNY and CDR2 is SVGAGI (reference sequence). This CDR3 is built from 15 residues. The chain's CDR3 is CASTPGGHNTGELFF. The CDR3 DNA reads as TGTGCCAGCACCCCGGGGGGACACAACACCGGGGAGCTGTTTTTT.